Here is one T cell receptor beta chain with its context. A read error may produce the germline difference seen at one junction end. The sample comes from a study of T cells in Graves' hyperthyroidism and ophthalmopathy. The V gene's germline CDR1 is SGHTA and CDR2 FQGTGA. This CDR3 has 17 amino acids. TCR beta CDR3 regions were amplified from RNA transcripts. HTBI primers were the set used in a first-round RT-PCR of the TCR CDR3. TCRdb fed the multiplex PCR reads into MiXCR, producing one record per CDR3 protein. This table has hundreds of thousands of distinct CDR3 sequences, 46% appearing once. The TCR was taken from a woman under 30 with Graves' hyperthyroidism. The V gene is TRBV7-3, the J gene TRBJ1-1; D not certain. Sequencing was performed on peripheral blood or thyroid tissue (not recorded which). The CDR3 sequence: CATSSGLFGELGTEAFF. The CDR3 nucleotides are TGTGCCACCAGCAGTGGCCTCTTTGGAGAGTTGGGCACTGAAGCTTTCTTT. Supplemented by reference TRBV7-3 and TRBJ1-1, the full variable domain reads GAGVSQTPSNKVTEKGKYVELRCDPISGHTALYWYRQSLGQGPEFLIYFQGTGAADDSGLPNDRFFAVRPEGSVSTLKIQRTERGDSAVYLCATSSGLFGELGTEAFFGQGTRLTVV.